This T cell receptor (beta chain) comes out of a study of CD8+CD57+ T cells in acquired aplastic anemia (dated by TCRdb to 2016 to 2019). Background for the entire study: A mean of about 3 ug of DNA, ranging from about 0.19 to 27.4 ug, was extracted from sorted CD4+ and CD8+ cells. CD8+CD57+ expansion was defined as frequency above the mean frequency observed in healthy subjects.

According to the germline V gene, CDR1 reads KGHDR and CDR2 reads SFDVKD. The junction shows trimming of 2 bases on V and 1 base on J, plus 10 bases between the germline ends. Taken from cysteine to phenylalanine, the CDR3 has 15 residues. The CDR3 DNA has 45 bases and is translated from base 1. The patients picked for sequencing were ones in whom flow cytometry had shown an expansion of CD8+CD57+ cells. Every patient had a diagnosis of severe acquired aplastic anemia based on International Study of Aplastic Anemia and Agranulocytosis and Camitta criteria. At the time blood was sampled, none of the patients had received any therapy. The study deep-sequenced TCR repertoires of sorted CD4+ and CD8+ blood T cells from severe aplastic anemia patients and healthy subjects. In the USA, patient enrollment took place under clinicaltrials.gov protocols 00001620, 01623167, 00001397, 00071045, 00081523 and 00961064. Ficoll-Paque density gradient centrifugation was used to isolate peripheral blood mononuclear cells. CD4+ and CD8+ T cells were sorted by FACS or magnetic beads before DNA extraction.

Overall study results and their limits: Around 30 CD8+ CDR3 sequences were shared between patients and controls but appeared highly expressed in patients and within their immunodominant clones. Between patients and healthy controls, no significant difference in CD8+ Simpson's diversity was found (P=0.060).

This clonotype was seen more than once but under ten times. It has no known antigen specificity. Within one base of it there is no much larger clone, and no base qualities were kept. Genomic DNA served as template for TCR beta VDJ combination and CDR3 sequence profiling. An Illumina HiSeq 2000 was the platform used for TCR repertoire sequencing. In the source study's methods: TRBV/TRBJ rearrangement plots, CDR3 size and DJ length profiles, and Simpson's diversity index were used to evaluate the repertoires. The immunodominant clone was defined as the most abundant DNA sequence in deep sequencing data. CDR3 amino acid sequences were checked for sharing across subjects and were also compared against the VDJdb database and published repertoires. TCRdb took the public reads, trimmed them with fastp at Q25, ran MiXCR for clone calling and kept in-frame beta chains. Identical CDR3 protein sequences are pooled into one entry, listed with their most common genes and DNA. The V and J calls come from TCRdb's annotation, not from the publication. This sample lists 150,000 or so distinct CDR3 sequences; about 52% were detected once. More than 10% of the sample belongs to the ten largest clones.

Recombination linked TRBV24-1 to TRBJ1-1; no D gene is confidently identified. The clonotype was recovered from a human donor with aplastic anemia. Sequenced input: sorted CD4+, CD8+, or CD8+CD57+ T cells (not recorded which) from PBMCs. This receptor carries the CDR3 CATSDSAAGNTEAFF. The nucleotide sequence is TGTGCCACCAGTGATTCGGCAGCAGGGAACACTGAAGCTTTCTTT.